This entry concerns a single TCR beta chain. The entry originates in a study of blood T cell repertoires in COVID-19. About the study: Samples of COVID-19 (acute and convalescent) were obtained from the United States, Italy and Spain. Sample material is recorded as cDNA or gDNA derived from T cells, B-cell-depleted T cells, or PBMCs.

In the original processing: For nucleated cells, counts were estimated from reference gene primer amplification. Libraries were prepared by immunoSEQ multiplex PCR; TCRdb keeps only in-frame clonotypes and omits some of them. The D gene and trimming were derived from the DNA, and the V and J assignments and clone size from that table. The repertoire consists of 150,000 to 200,000 clones, with approximately 83% occurring once and the leading ten covering under 3.5%. CDR1 and CDR2 (germline): LNHNV, YYDKDF (reference sequence). Deletions cut 5 bases from V and 4 bases from J, with 14 bases between. The CDR3 is 14 residues long.

The rearrangement links TRBV15 to TRBJ2-5, with D maybe TRBD1 (6 bases). The receptor comes from a man in his fifties or sixties with acute or convalescent COVID-19. Source material: peripheral blood. This chain's CDR3 is CATSQQGRAETQYF. The CDR3 DNA reads as TGTGCCACCAGCCAACAGGGTAGGGCAGAGACCCAGTACTTC.